Shown below are 10 T cell receptor beta chains from a single sample sequenced in a study of CD8 T cells in Susac syndrome. Random hexamers served to reverse transcribe about 0.5 to 1 ug RNA. TCRdb independently ran MiXCR on the immunoSEQ multiplex PCR reads; one entry per CDR3 protein. This table holds about 130,000 distinct CDR3 sequences, around 96% found once. Specimen: CD8+ T cells from PBMCs. The receptor source for this set is a human donor with Susac syndrome.

The chain is built from TRBV4-2 and TRBJ2-5; 9 positions match TRBD2. V was clipped by 0 bases and J by 2 bases; unmatched bases: 7. The CDR3 has 17 amino acids. Germline V gives CDR1 LGHNA, CDR2 YNFKEQ. The CDR3 DNA follows: TGTGCCAGCAGCCAAGAGGAGCTAGCGGGGTTTCAAGAGACCCAGTACTTC. This gives the protein CASSQEELAGFQETQYF.

The genes are TRBV30 and TRBJ2-5; perhaps TRBD2 as D (6 bases). The V gene's germline CDR1 is GTSNPN and CDR2 SVGIG (reference sequence). This CDR3 is built from 14 residues. V was clipped by 1 base and J by 4 bases, with 13 bases between them. The CDR3 DNA reads as TGTGCCTGGAGTGGCGAGGGAGGACGAGAGACCCAGTACTTC. Translating gives CAWSGEGGRETQYF. Based on the CDR3 plus reference TRBV30 and TRBJ2-5, the full variable domain is SQTIHQWPATLVQPVGSPLSLECTVEGTSNPNLYWYRQAAGRGLQLLFYSVGIGQISSEVPQNLSASRPQDRQFILSSKKLLLSDSGFYLCAWSGEGGRETQYFGPGTRLLVL.

The rearrangement uses TRBV5-6 and TRBJ2-1; 9 nucleotides align to TRBD2. There are 16 residues in the CDR3. Germline CDR1 SGHDT, CDR2 YYEEEE. V trimming: 0 bases; J trimming: 9 bases; junction bases outside the gene matches: 10. CDR3 coding DNA: TGTGCCAGCAGCTTGGCAGGGTTAGCGGGAGATGGTGAGCAGTTCTTC. Amino acid sequence: CASSLAGLAGDGEQFF.

The V and J genes are TRBV16 and TRBJ1-1; 7 nucleotides line up with TRBD1. Germline CDR1 reads KGHSY; CDR2 reads FQNENV. Germline trimming cut 4 bases from V and 5 bases from J; bases unmatched to any gene: 10. This CDR3 region has 15 residues. In DNA, the CDR3 is TGTGCCAGCAGCCCTCGACAGGGAGTTGAGACTGAAGCTTTCTTT. It is translated as CASSPRQGVETEAFF.

The rearrangement joins TRBV6-5 to TRBJ2-7, with 9 bases matching TRBD1. Germline values: CDR1 MNHEY, CDR2 SVGAGI. Trimming removed 2 bases from V and 0 bases from J; junction bases left unmatched: 2. The CDR3 spans 15 residues. CDR3 sequence (DNA): TGTGCCAGCAGTTACGGGGGACAGGGCTCCTACGAGCAGTACTTC. Translated: CASSYGGQGSYEQYF.

The genes are TRBV25-1 and TRBJ1-4, with a possible D match to TRBD1 (5 bases). With 1 base removed from V and 8 bases from J, the gap between germline ends came to 14 bases. CDR1 is MGHDK, CDR2 SYGVNS, per germline. This CDR3 spans 15 amino acids. As DNA, the CDR3 is TGTGCCAGCAGTGAATCGGGGGAGGCGAAGGAAAAACTGTTTTTT. It yields the protein CASSESGEAKEKLFF.

J is TRBJ2-3 and V is TRBV15; a possible D gene is TRBD1 (5 bases). The CDR3 runs 16 residues. Trimming removed 3 bases at V and 0 bases at J, with 13 bases between. CDR1 is LNHNV and CDR2 is YYDKDF in the germline V gene (reference sequence). The CDR3 DNA reads as TGTGCCACCAGCAGCCGTACAGGCACTAGCACAGATACGCAGTATTTT. Translation gives CATSSRTGTSTDTQYF.

The chain carries TRBV7-2 and TRBJ2-4; D is tentatively TRBD1 or TRBD2 (5 bases each). The CDR3 contains 15 residues. CDR1 is SGHTA and CDR2 is FQGNSA in the germline V gene. Trimming pared 5 bases from V and 3 bases from J, leaving 14 bases between. Here the CDR3 DNA reads TGTGCCAGCAGCCCTGGGACCATCGACAAAAACATTCAGTACTTC. Translating gives CASSPGTIDKNIQYF.

The chain uses TRBV7-8 and TRBJ1-1, with D unresolved. The CDR3 covers 14 residues. The V and J ends lost 6 bases and 1 base respectively, with 12 bases between them. Germline assignment: CDR1 SGHVS and CDR2 FQNEAQ. The CDR3 region is CASRLREENTEAFF. CDR3 nucleotides: TGTGCCAGCAGGCTTAGGGAAGAGAACACTGAAGCTTTCTTT.

The chain is built from TRBV28 and TRBJ2-2; 8 bases fit TRBD1. CDR3 length: 16 residues. Germline V gene sequence: CDR1 MDHEN, CDR2 SYDVKM. The trim removed 6 bases at V and 0 bases at J, leaving 6 bases unmatched. The chain's CDR3 is CASSLVDRANTGELFF. Written as DNA, the CDR3 is TGTGCCAGCAGCCTCGTGGACAGGGCGAACACCGGGGAGCTGTTTTTT.